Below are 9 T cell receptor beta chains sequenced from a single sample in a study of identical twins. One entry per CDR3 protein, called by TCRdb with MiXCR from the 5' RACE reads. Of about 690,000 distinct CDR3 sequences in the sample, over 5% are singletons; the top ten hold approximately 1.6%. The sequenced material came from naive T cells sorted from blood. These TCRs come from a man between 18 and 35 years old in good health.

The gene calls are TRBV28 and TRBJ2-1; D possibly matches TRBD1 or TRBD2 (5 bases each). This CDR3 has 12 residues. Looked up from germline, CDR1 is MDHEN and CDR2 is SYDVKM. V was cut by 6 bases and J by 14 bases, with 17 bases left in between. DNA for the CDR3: TGTGCCAGCAGCGCCGGGACCACAGACGAGTTCTTC. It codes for CASSAGTTDEFF.

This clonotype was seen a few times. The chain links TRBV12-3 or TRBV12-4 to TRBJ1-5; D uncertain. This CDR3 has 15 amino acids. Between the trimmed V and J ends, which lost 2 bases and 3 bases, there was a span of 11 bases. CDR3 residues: CASSLHGILNQPQHF. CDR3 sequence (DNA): TGTGCCAGCAGTTTACACGGGATCCTCAATCAGCCCCAGCATTTT.

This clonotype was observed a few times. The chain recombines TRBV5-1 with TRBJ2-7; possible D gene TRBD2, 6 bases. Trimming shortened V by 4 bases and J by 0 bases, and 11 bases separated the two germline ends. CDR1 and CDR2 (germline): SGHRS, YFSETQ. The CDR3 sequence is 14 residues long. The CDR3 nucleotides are TGCGCCAGCAGCCCGGGGGACGGCTCCTACGAGCAGTACGTC. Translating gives CASSPGDGSYEQYV.

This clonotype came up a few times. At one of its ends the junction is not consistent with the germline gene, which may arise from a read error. CDR3 loop: CASSLGTVIGF. In DNA, the CDR3 is TGTGCCAGCAGTCTTGGGACGGTTATAGGCTTC. The V call is TRBV12-3 or TRBV12-4, the J call TRBJ2-5, with D possibly called TRBD1 or TRBD2 (5 bases each). The CDR3 is made up of 11 amino acids.

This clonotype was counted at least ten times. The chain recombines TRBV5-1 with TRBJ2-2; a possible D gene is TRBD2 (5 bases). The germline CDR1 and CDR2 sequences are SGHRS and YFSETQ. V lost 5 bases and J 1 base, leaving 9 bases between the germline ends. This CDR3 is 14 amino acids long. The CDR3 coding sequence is TGCGCCAGCAGTTCTAGCCTGAACACCGGGGAGCTGTTTTTT. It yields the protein CASSSSLNTGELFF.

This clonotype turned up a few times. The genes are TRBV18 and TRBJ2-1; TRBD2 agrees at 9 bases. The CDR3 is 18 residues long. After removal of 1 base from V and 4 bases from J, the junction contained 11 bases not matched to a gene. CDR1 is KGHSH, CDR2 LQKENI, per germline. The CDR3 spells CASSPRTHTSGRYNEQFF. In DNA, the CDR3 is TGTGCCAGCTCACCACGGACCCATACTAGCGGGCGGTACAATGAGCAGTTCTTC.

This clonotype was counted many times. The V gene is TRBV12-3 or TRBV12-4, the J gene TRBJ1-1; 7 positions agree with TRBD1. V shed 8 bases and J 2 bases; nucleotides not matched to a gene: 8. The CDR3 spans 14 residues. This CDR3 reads CASATDRSNTEAFF. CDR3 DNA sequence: TGTGCCAGCGCAACGGACAGGTCAAACACTGAAGCTTTCTTT.

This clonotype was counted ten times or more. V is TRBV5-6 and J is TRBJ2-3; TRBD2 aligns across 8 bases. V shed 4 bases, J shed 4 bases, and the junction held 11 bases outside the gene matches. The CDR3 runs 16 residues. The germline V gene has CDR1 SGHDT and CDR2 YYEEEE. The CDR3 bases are TGTGCCAGCAGCCCGGGGAGACTAGCGTACGCAGATACGCAGTATTTT. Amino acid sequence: CASSPGRLAYADTQYF.

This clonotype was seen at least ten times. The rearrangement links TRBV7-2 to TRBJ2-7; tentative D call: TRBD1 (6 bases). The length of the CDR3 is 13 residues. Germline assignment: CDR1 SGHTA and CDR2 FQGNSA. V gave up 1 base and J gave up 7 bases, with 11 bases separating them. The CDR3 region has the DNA TGTGCCAGCAGCTTAGTGGGGGCCCAAGAGCAGTACTTC. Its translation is CASSLVGAQEQYF.